The 20 T cell receptor beta chains in this list originate from one sample, sequenced in a study of monozygotic twins with inflammatory bowel disease. TCRdb re-called the 5' RACE reads; every CDR3 protein appears as one record, without DNA. The sample shows 300,000 to 350,000 distinct CDR3 sequences, and around 2% sits with its ten largest clones. The sequencing sample was made of blood. These receptor sequences come from a human donor with ulcerative colitis or Crohn's disease, or a healthy co-twin of an affected twin (not recorded which).

The chain couples TRBV7-9 to TRBJ2-1; there is no DNA to check the TCRdb D call of TRBD1. The CDR3 contains 14 residues. Germline V gives CDR1 SEHNR, CDR2 FQNEAQ (reference sequence). This chain's CDR3 is CASRSGTRYNEQFF.

The V call is TRBV20-1, the J call TRBJ1-1. Germline V CDR1 and CDR2: DFQATT, SNEGSKA (reference sequence). The CDR3 length is 11 residues. The CDR3 loop is CSAPLAAEAFF.

The V call is TRBV28, the J call TRBJ2-5; TCRdb calls TRBD1, which cannot be checked without DNA. The germline CDR1 and CDR2 sequences are MDHEN and SYDVKM. This CDR3 is 13 amino acids long. The CDR3 loop reads CASRNRGWETQYF. Based on the CDR3 plus reference TRBV28 and TRBJ2-5, the full variable domain is DVKVTQSSRYLVKRTGEKVFLECVQDMDHENMFWYRQDPGLGLRLIYFSYDVKMKEKGDIPEGYSVSREKKERFSLILESASTNQTSMYLCASRNRGWETQYFGPGTRLLVL.

CDR3 region: CSARDNRGGYNYGYTF. The chain employs TRBV20-1 and TRBJ1-2; the D call of TRBD1 rests on TCRdb alone, since no DNA is present to check it. The germline CDR1 and CDR2 sequences are DFQATT and SNEGSKA (reference sequence). The CDR3 extends over 16 amino acids.

The chain joins TRBV20-1 to TRBJ2-1; TCRdb's assignment of TRBD2 cannot be checked, as there is no DNA. Germline V gives CDR1 DFQATT, CDR2 SNEGSKA (reference sequence). The CDR3 consists of 18 residues. This CDR3 reads CSARDLGSGASSYNEQFF.

V usage is TRBV11-2 and J usage is TRBJ2-6; TCRdb names TRBD1, which stays unverified in the absence of DNA. This CDR3 has 16 amino acids. Looked up from germline, CDR1 is SGHAT and CDR2 is FQNNGV. The chain's CDR3 is CASSLGAGSGANVLTF. The full variable domain, in which reference TRBV11-2 and TRBJ2-6 provide the parts outside the CDR3, is EAGVAQSPRYKIIEKRQSVAFWCNPISGHATLYWYQQILGQGPKLLIQFQNNGVVDDSQLPKDRFSAERLKGVDSTLKIQPAKLEDSAVYLCASSLGAGSGANVLTFGAGSRLTVL.

The chain recombines TRBV11-2 with TRBJ2-7; the D call of TRBD1 rests on TCRdb alone, since no DNA is present to check it. The CDR3 runs 14 residues. Germline lookup yields CDR1 SGHAT and CDR2 FQNNGV. CDR3 protein: CASSLTGTGYEQYF.

The J gene is TRBJ1-2, the V gene TRBV29-1. CDR3 length: 12 amino acids. Germline values: CDR1 SQVTM, CDR2 ANQGSEA. CDR3 sequence reads: CSVGSQVNGYTF.

The CDR3 protein is CASSFRAGSASTDTQYF. The chain recombines TRBV5-1 with TRBJ2-3; TCRdb designates TRBD1, a call that cannot be tested without DNA. The CDR3 length is 17 residues. Germline CDR1 is SGHRS and CDR2 is YFSETQ.

J is TRBJ1-1 and V is TRBV29-1. Germline V CDR1 and CDR2: SQVTM, ANQGSEA. The CDR3 loop spans 12 amino acids. CDR3 sequence: CSGSGMNTEAFF. Full variable domain (outside the CDR3, taken from reference TRBV29-1 and TRBJ1-1): SAVISQKPSRDICQRGTSLTIQCQVDSQVTMMFWYRQQPGQSLTLIATANQGSEATYESGFVIDKFPISRPNLTFSTLTVSNMSPEDSSIYLCSGSGMNTEAFFGQGTRLTVV.

The chain employs TRBV18 and TRBJ2-3; TCRdb's assignment of TRBD1 cannot be checked, as there is no DNA. Germline V gives CDR1 KGHSH, CDR2 LQKENI. CDR3 length: 14 amino acids. CDR3 protein: CASSKGSGTYTQYF.

The chain carries TRBV19 and TRBJ2-1. Germline CDR1 and CDR2: LNHDA and SQIVND (reference sequence). CDR3 length: 15 amino acids. CDR3 in amino acids: CASSIGYESYNEQFF.

V gene TRBV5-1 combines with J gene TRBJ2-7; TCRdb's D gene call, TRBD2, goes unchecked for lack of DNA. The CDR3 covers 15 residues. Per the germline V gene, CDR1 is SGHRS and CDR2 is YFSETQ. CDR3: CASSPLGTLVYEQYF.

This chain links TRBV28 with TRBJ1-2; TCRdb picks TRBD1, but there is no DNA to check that call. Germline values: CDR1 MDHEN, CDR2 SYDVKM. The CDR3 has 15 residues. CDR3 amino acids: CASSSQTGAAYGYTF.

The chain recombines TRBV12-5 with TRBJ2-1; TCRdb selects TRBD1, and the lack of DNA leaves this call unchecked. The CDR3 covers 13 residues. The germline CDR1 and CDR2 sequences are LGHNT and FRNRAP. CDR3 protein: CASGLTGYNEQFF.

This rearrangement joins TRBV11-2 to TRBJ2-4. CDR1 and CDR2 from the germline V gene are SGHAT and FQNNGV. The length of the CDR3 is 16 residues. This chain's CDR3 is CASSLALGVAKNIQYF.

This chain links TRBV28 with TRBJ1-6; TCRdb designates TRBD1, a call that cannot be tested without DNA. Germline CDR1 MDHEN, CDR2 SYDVKM. This CDR3 comprises 16 residues. CDR3 sequence: CASSPPGTVRNSPLHF.

V usage is TRBV9 and J usage is TRBJ2-2; TCRdb gives TRBD1 as the D gene, but with no DNA this cannot be confirmed. The CDR3 has 18 amino acids. CDR1 SGDLS and CDR2 YYNGEE come from the germline V gene. The CDR3: CASSVYRDSNRGTGELFF.

The chain carries TRBV12-3 or TRBV12-4 and TRBJ2-7; TCRdb picks TRBD2, but there is no DNA to check that call. The CDR3 contains 16 residues. This CDR3 is CASSLGSGTSSYEQYF.

The chain uses TRBV30 and TRBJ2-3; TCRdb indicates TRBD1, and absent DNA this call remains unverified. The length of the CDR3 is 14 residues. Germline CDR1 reads GTSNPN; CDR2 reads SVGIG (reference sequence). The CDR3 is CAWSKGSATDTQYF. Full variable domain (missing parts from reference TRBV30 and TRBJ2-3): SQTIHQWPATLVQPVGSPLSLECTVEGTSNPNLYWYRQAAGRGLQLLFYSVGIGQISSEVPQNLSASRPQDRQFILSSKKLLLSDSGFYLCAWSKGSATDTQYFGPGTRLTVL.